The 12 T cell receptor beta chains below were found in one sample sequenced in a study of blood T cell repertoires in COVID-19. Some clones are missing from TCRdb's copy, which holds only in-frame ones; the method was immunoSEQ multiplex PCR. The table shows around 190,000 clones, with roughly 84% occurring only once. Sequenced input: peripheral blood. These TCRs come from a human donor in a cohort sampled during active COVID-19.

V is TRBV6-5 and J is TRBJ2-1; 11 nucleotides match TRBD2. The germline CDR1 and CDR2 sequences are MNHEY and SVGAGI. The trim removed 4 bases at V and 5 bases at J, leaving 4 bases unmatched. CDR3 length equals 15 residues. Here the CDR3 DNA reads TGTGCCAGCAGTTCCCTAGCGGGGGGCCACAATGAGCAGTTCTTC. Translating gives CASSSLAGGHNEQFF.

V is TRBV11-2 and J is TRBJ2-1; 8 bases match TRBD1. The CDR3 runs to 15 residues. V lost 5 bases, J lost 1 base, and 4 bases stayed unmatched. Per germline, CDR1 SGHAT and CDR2 FQNNGV. CDR3 nucleotides: TGTGCCAGCAGCACCAGGGGGCAATCCTACAATGAGCAGTTCTTC. Protein product: CASSTRGQSYNEQFF.

This chain uses TRBV19 with TRBJ1-5, with D unclear. The CDR3 is 13 residues long. Between the trimmed V and J ends, which lost 3 bases and 4 bases, there was a span of 7 bases. From germline, CDR1 is LNHDA and CDR2 SQIVND (reference sequence). The CDR3 reads CASSIGRNQPQHF. Here the CDR3 DNA reads TGTGCCAGTAGTATCGGGAGAAATCAGCCCCAGCATTTT.

This clone showed up just once. This chain joins TRBV4-1 and TRBJ2-3; maybe TRBD1 (6 bases). The CDR3 runs 13 residues. Deletions cut 3 bases from V and 5 bases from J, with 9 bases between. Germline V gene lookup returns CDR1 MGHRA and CDR2 YSYEKL. CDR3 nucleotides: TGCGCCAGCAGCCATCCACAGGGAGATACGCAGTATTTT. Protein sequence: CASSHPQGDTQYF.

This clone is a singleton in its sample. The rearrangement joins TRBV24-1 to TRBJ2-2; no definite D call. In germline, CDR1 is KGHDR, CDR2 SFDVKD. The CDR3 consists of 14 residues. The germline V and J ends were trimmed by 3 bases and 6 bases, with 10 bases remaining between them. In nucleotides, the CDR3 is TGTGCCACCAGTGATGCCAGATCTCCCGGGGAGCTGTTTTTT. It yields the protein CATSDARSPGELFF.

The chain combines TRBV27 with TRBJ2-1, with D perhaps matching TRBD2 (6 bases). V lost 3 bases to trimming and J lost 4 bases, with 13 bases between them. The CDR3 totals 15 residues. CDR1 and CDR2 (germline): MNHEY, SMNVEV (reference sequence). The CDR3 DNA reads TGTGCCAGCAGTTTGGGAGGAACCCATTACAATGAGCAGTTCTTC. Translated: CASSLGGTHYNEQFF.

This chain links TRBV19 with TRBJ2-1, with D possibly TRBD2 on 5 matching bases. V was trimmed by 3 bases and J by 9 bases, leaving 21 bases between them. The CDR3 runs to 16 residues. Germline-derived CDR1 and CDR2 are LNHDA and SQIVND (reference sequence). This chain's CDR3 is CASSIHLAPVGGEQFF. CDR3 DNA: TGTGCCAGTAGTATTCATCTAGCCCCGGTGGGTGGTGAGCAGTTCTTC. The full variable domain, in which reference TRBV19 and TRBJ2-1 provide the parts outside the CDR3, is DGGITQSPKYLFRKEGQNVTLSCEQNLNHDAMYWYRQDPGQGLRLIYYSQIVNDFQKGDIAEGYSVSREKKESFPLTVTSAQKNPTAFYLCASSIHLAPVGGEQFFGPGTRLTVL.

The CDR3, as DNA: TGTGCCAGCAGCTGGGGGACAGGGGCCCCCACAGATACGCAGTATTTT. It is translated as CASSWGTGAPTDTQYF. V is TRBV5-4 and J is TRBJ2-3, with 10 positions matching TRBD1. The CDR3 contains 16 residues. The ends lost 3 bases at V and 2 bases at J; junction bases unmatched: 6. The germline V gene has CDR1 SGHNT and CDR2 YYREEE (reference sequence).

The genes are TRBV5-8 and TRBJ2-4, with D possibly TRBD1 on 5 matching bases. The CDR3 is 16 amino acids. Per the germline V gene, CDR1 is SGHTS and CDR2 is YDEGEE. V dropped 4 bases and J dropped 1 base, with 15 bases sitting between them. CDR3 sequence (DNA): TGTGCCAGCAGCCACATTTTGTGGGGCGCCAAAAACATTCAGTACTTC. As protein: CASSHILWGAKNIQYF.

The rearrangement joins TRBV2 to TRBJ1-2, with TRBD1 matching 8 bases. This CDR3 has 14 residues. The V gene's germline CDR1 is SNHLY and CDR2 FYNNEI. The V gene end was trimmed by 5 bases and the J gene end by 5 bases; junction bases not matched to a gene: 7. CDR3: CASSFRQGFYGYTF. The CDR3 DNA sequence: TGTGCCAGCAGTTTCCGACAGGGGTTTTATGGCTACACCTTC.

This chain uses TRBV7-7 with TRBJ2-2, with TRBD1 matching over 7 bases. Losses at the gene ends were 5 bases for V and 1 base for J; bases not matched to a gene: 10. CDR3 size: 17 residues. CDR1 is SSHAT and CDR2 is FNYEAQ in the germline V gene (reference sequence). This CDR3 is CASSLDPGTENTGELFF. The CDR3, as DNA: TGTGCCAGCAGCCTAGATCCCGGGACAGAGAACACCGGGGAGCTGTTTTTT.

The rearrangement uses TRBV28 and TRBJ1-5; 7 bases match TRBD1. Germline V gives CDR1 MDHEN, CDR2 SYDVKM. The CDR3 runs 15 residues. Losses at the gene ends were 7 bases for V and 2 bases for J; bases not matched to a gene: 8. The CDR3 loop is CASTRRQGGNQPQHF. Written as DNA, the CDR3 is TGTGCCAGCACCCGCAGACAGGGAGGCAATCAGCCCCAGCATTTT.